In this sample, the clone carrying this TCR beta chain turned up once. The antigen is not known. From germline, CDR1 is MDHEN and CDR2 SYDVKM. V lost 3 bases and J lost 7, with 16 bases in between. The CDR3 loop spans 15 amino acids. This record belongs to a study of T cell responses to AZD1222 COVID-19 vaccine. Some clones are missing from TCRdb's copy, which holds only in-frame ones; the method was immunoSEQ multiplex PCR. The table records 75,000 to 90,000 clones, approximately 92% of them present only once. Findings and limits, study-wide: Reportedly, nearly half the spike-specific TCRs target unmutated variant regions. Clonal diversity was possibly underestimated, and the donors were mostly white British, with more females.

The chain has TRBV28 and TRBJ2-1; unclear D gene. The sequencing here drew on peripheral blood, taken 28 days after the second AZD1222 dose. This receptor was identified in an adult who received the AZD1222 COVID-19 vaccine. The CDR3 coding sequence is TGTGCCAGCAGTTTGTCGCTTTTAATGGGTAATGAGCAGTTCTTC. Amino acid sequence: CASSLSLLMGNEQFF.